These 26 T cell receptor beta chains came from one sample sequenced in a study of blood T cell repertoires in COVID-19. Generated by immunoSEQ multiplex PCR, the TCRdb table keeps only in-frame clones and is missing some. The sample comprises some 420,000 clones, more than 80% of which are singletons, and roughly 1.1% rests with the top ten. Sample: PBMCs or T cells enriched from blood (not recorded which). The receptors were sampled from a man aged 25 to 40 who had recovered from COVID-19.

The chain joins TRBV4-2 to TRBJ1-2; tentative D call: TRBD1 (6 bases). The length of the CDR3 is 16 residues. V was pared by 0 bases and J by 8 bases, with 19 bases between. Germline values: CDR1 LGHNA, CDR2 YNFKEQ. CDR3 bases: TGTGCCAGCAGCCAAGATAACAGGGACCCCTATTACGGCTACACCTTC. Its translation: CASSQDNRDPYYGYTF.

The rearrangement uses TRBV2 and TRBJ2-7; 7 nucleotides match TRBD1. CDR1 and CDR2 (germline): SNHLY, FYNNEI. J was trimmed by 5 bases and V by 9 bases; bases with no gene match: 10. The CDR3 covers 13 residues. The CDR3 DNA sequence: TGTGCCAGAACCGGGACCCAGGGGGACGAGCAGTACTTC. Protein product: CARTGTQGDEQYF.

The chain joins TRBV5-5 to TRBJ1-3; D is undetermined. The germline CDR1 and CDR2 sequences are SGHKS and YYEKEE (reference sequence). There are 13 residues in the CDR3. The germline V and J ends were trimmed by 6 bases and 8 bases, with 15 bases remaining between them. CDR3 sequence reads: CASTAGLVDTIYF. The CDR3 DNA sequence: TGTGCCAGCACCGCCGGACTGGTAGACACCATATATTTT.

The rearrangement uses TRBV28 and TRBJ2-5; 10 positions agree with TRBD2. Germline CDR1 reads MDHEN; CDR2 reads SYDVKM. Trimming removed 3 bases from V and 3 bases from J; junction bases left unmatched: 4. This CDR3 has 15 amino acids. Written as DNA, the CDR3 is TGTGCCAGCAGTTTTCGGACTAGCGGAGAAGAGACCCAGTACTTC. Translating gives CASSFRTSGEETQYF.

The chain carries TRBV2 and TRBJ1-3; D is uncertain. Trimming took off 8 bases at V and 5 bases at J, with 13 bases between the two ends. Germline V gene lookup returns CDR1 SNHLY and CDR2 FYNNEI. CDR3 length: 13 residues. The CDR3 here is CASEGQNRNTIYF. The CDR3 DNA reads TGTGCCAGCGAGGGCCAGAACCGAAACACCATATATTTT.

The gene calls are TRBV5-1 and TRBJ1-1, with D hard to call. The germline V gene has CDR1 SGHRS and CDR2 YFSETQ. V gave up 5 bases and J gave up 6 bases, with 14 bases separating them. This CDR3 is built from 13 residues. This chain's CDR3 is CASSWTWGAEAFF. The CDR3, as DNA: TGCGCCAGCAGTTGGACGTGGGGAGCTGAAGCTTTCTTT.

The V gene is TRBV5-1, the J gene TRBJ2-2, with 9 bases identical to TRBD1. The CDR3 totals 17 residues. The germline CDR1 and CDR2 sequences are SGHRS and YFSETQ. J gave up 2 bases and V 0 bases, and 5 bases lay outside the gene matches. The CDR3 region has the DNA TGCGCCAGCAGCTTGGCCACAGGGGGCCCCAACACCGGGGAGCTGTTTTTT. Its translation: CASSLATGGPNTGELFF.

V usage is TRBV5-1 and J usage is TRBJ2-7; D perhaps matches TRBD1 (5 bases). The CDR3 spans 16 residues. Deletions cut 0 bases from V and 3 bases from J, with 16 bases between. Germline loops: CDR1 SGHRS, CDR2 YFSETQ. DNA of the CDR3: TGCGCCAGCAGCTTGGATCTTCCAGGGATAATCTACGAGCAGTACTTC. Its protein product is CASSLDLPGIIYEQYF.

The chain recombines TRBV18 with TRBJ2-7, with 12 positions matching TRBD2. The CDR3 covers 15 residues. In germline, CDR1 is KGHSH, CDR2 LQKENI. V lost 6 bases, J lost 7 bases, and 10 bases stayed unmatched. The CDR3 coding sequence is TGTGCCAGCTCCGAGACTAGCGGGAGTCAAGGGGAGCAGTACTTC. The encoded protein is CASSETSGSQGEQYF.

V is TRBV4-2 and J is TRBJ1-4; 8 bases are a match to TRBD1. V gave up 0 bases and J gave up 3 bases; unmatched junction bases: 9. CDR1 and CDR2 from the germline V gene are LGHNA and YNFKEQ. CDR3 length: 18 residues. This CDR3 reads CASSQESPWTGPNEKLFF. CDR3 nucleotides: TGTGCCAGCAGCCAAGAATCCCCTTGGACAGGGCCTAATGAAAAACTGTTTTTT.

The chain carries TRBV27 and TRBJ1-6; 10 positions agree with TRBD1. The V gene's germline CDR1 is MNHEY and CDR2 SMNVEV (reference sequence). CDR3 length: 17 amino acids. The ends lost 4 bases at V and 4 bases at J; junction bases unmatched: 7. CDR3 coding DNA: TGTGCCAGCAGTTCAACTTGGACAGGGGGTTATAATTCACCCCTCCACTTT. Translation gives CASSSTWTGGYNSPLHF.

The V gene is TRBV4-1, the J gene TRBJ2-5; 11 bases agree with TRBD2. The length of the CDR3 is 18 residues. Looked up from germline, CDR1 is MGHRA and CDR2 is YSYEKL. The trim removed 0 bases at V and 4 bases at J, leaving 10 bases unmatched. The CDR3 DNA is TGCGCCAGCAGCCAAGAGATTGCTAGCGGGAGGATAGGAGAGACCCAGTACTTC. Translating gives CASSQEIASGRIGETQYF.

This rearrangement joins TRBV18 to TRBJ2-1; 16 positions agree with TRBD2. Losses at the gene ends were 3 bases for V and 8 bases for J; bases not matched to a gene: 4. The CDR3 loop spans 16 amino acids. The germline CDR1 and CDR2 sequences are KGHSH and LQKENI. As DNA, the CDR3 is TGTGCCAGCTCACCGGGACTAGCGGGGGGGATCGATGAGCAGTTCTTC. Translated, it gives CASSPGLAGGIDEQFF.

The chain recombines TRBV5-1 with TRBJ1-1, with 7 bases aligning to TRBD1. The CDR3 has 14 residues. The junction had 8 bases not matched to a gene; V was cut back by 3 bases and J by 6 bases. Germline lookup yields CDR1 SGHRS and CDR2 YFSETQ. The CDR3 region has the DNA TGCGCCAGCAGCTGGAGGAGGGGGCAGGCTGAAGCTTTCTTT. It translates to CASSWRRGQAEAFF.

The V gene is TRBV7-9, the J gene TRBJ2-4, with 7 bases that match TRBD1. V lost 1 base, J lost 0 bases, and 3 bases stayed unmatched. Germline V lookup: CDR1 SEHNR, CDR2 FQNEAQ (reference sequence). The CDR3 runs to 16 residues. CDR3 loop: CASSLGDRVAKNIQYF. Written as DNA, the CDR3 is TGTGCCAGCAGCTTAGGGGACAGAGTAGCCAAAAACATTCAGTACTTC.

V gene TRBV2 combines with J gene TRBJ2-3, with 8 bases fitting TRBD1. J was trimmed by 1 base and V by 4 bases; bases with no gene match: 4. CDR3 length equals 15 residues. Germline CDR1 and CDR2: SNHLY and FYNNEI. The CDR3 reads CASSGQGFGTDTQYF. In DNA form, the CDR3 reads TGTGCCAGCAGTGGACAGGGGTTCGGCACAGATACGCAGTATTTT.

To note about this clone: The sample contains more than one DNA sequence encoding this CDR3. This chain uses TRBV27 with TRBJ1-1; D not certain. CDR3 length: 13 residues. V lost 6 bases and J lost 1, with 9 bases in between. Germline V CDR1 and CDR2: MNHEY, SMNVEV (reference sequence). CDR3 amino acids: CASSLVRNTEAFF. The CDR3 DNA follows: TGTGCCAGCAGCCTCGTGCGGAACACTGAAGCTTTCTTT.

J is TRBJ2-3 and V is TRBV5-1, with TRBD2 identical over 11 bases. The CDR3 has 16 residues. Germline CDR1 SGHRS, CDR2 YFSETQ. J was trimmed by 0 bases and V by 5 bases; bases with no gene match: 5. The CDR3 reads CASSQGTSGSTDTQYF. As DNA, the CDR3 is TGCGCCAGCAGTCAGGGGACTAGCGGTAGCACAGATACGCAGTATTTT. Based on the CDR3 plus reference TRBV5-1 and TRBJ2-3, the full variable domain is KAGVTQTPRYLIKTRGQQVTLSCSPISGHRSVSWYQQTPGQGLQFLFEYFSETQRNKGNFPGRFSGRQFSNSRSEMNVSTLELGDSALYLCASSQGTSGSTDTQYFGPGTRLTVL.

The rearrangement uses TRBV9 and TRBJ2-1, with 10 bases matching TRBD2. CDR3 size: 16 residues. Germline V gene sequence: CDR1 SGDLS, CDR2 YYNGEE. Germline trimming cut 4 bases from V and 8 bases from J; bases unmatched to any gene: 12. The chain's CDR3 is CASSKQGLAISDEQFF. The CDR3 DNA reads as TGTGCCAGCAGCAAACAGGGACTAGCGATCAGCGATGAGCAGTTCTTC.

The V gene is TRBV7-3, the J gene TRBJ2-3; a possible D gene is TRBD2 (6 bases). The CDR3 spans 15 residues. V was trimmed by 0 bases and J by 2 bases, leaving 9 bases between them. Germline CDR1 is SGHTA and CDR2 is FQGTGA. CDR3 coding DNA: TGTGCCAGCAGCTTAACGGGGGGTTACACAGATACGCAGTATTTT. Protein sequence: CASSLTGGYTDTQYF.

The chain recombines TRBV3-1 (or the pseudogene TRBV3-2) with TRBJ1-3; D remains unclear. V was cut by 1 base and J by 4 bases, with 5 bases left in between. Germline V gene sequence: CDR1 LGHDT, CDR2 YNNKEL (reference sequence). The CDR3 extends over 13 amino acids. The CDR3 protein is CASSQGGGNTIYF. The CDR3 coding sequence is TGTGCCAGCAGCCAAGGAGGGGGAAACACCATATATTTT.

The chain uses TRBV5-8 and TRBJ2-7; 10 nucleotides agree with TRBD2. The V gene end was trimmed by 4 bases and the J gene end by 6 bases; junction bases not matched to a gene: 13. Per germline, CDR1 SGHTS and CDR2 YDEGEE. This CDR3 spans 16 amino acids. The CDR3 sequence: CASSPLLAGGSGEQYF. CDR3 in DNA: TGTGCCAGCAGCCCCCTTTTAGCGGGAGGTTCAGGCGAGCAGTACTTC.

In this sample, this clone turned up a few times. The chain carries TRBV12-5 and TRBJ2-2, with TRBD2 matching over 7 bases. Trimming at V came to 3 bases and at J to 4 bases, leaving 8 bases not matched to a gene. There are 16 residues in the CDR3. The germline V gene encodes CDR1 LGHNT and CDR2 FRNRAP. In DNA form, the CDR3 reads TGTGCTAGTGGTTTAAGGGCGGGAGAGAGCACCGGGGAGCTGTTTTTT. As protein: CASGLRAGESTGELFF.

This clone was detected only once. As DNA, the CDR3 is TGTGCCAGCAGCCCAGACATGTACAATGAGCAGTTCTTC. Amino acid sequence: CASSPDMYNEQFF. This sequence joins TRBV5-4 and TRBJ2-1; D is unclear. The length of the CDR3 is 13 residues. Germline CDR1 reads SGHNT; CDR2 reads YYREEE (reference sequence). Trimming took off 4 bases at V and 4 bases at J, with 9 bases between the two ends.

The chain combines TRBV5-4 with TRBJ2-5, with D possibly being TRBD1 (6 bases). The CDR3 loop spans 13 amino acids. V was trimmed by 1 base and J by 5 bases, leaving 9 bases between them. From germline, CDR1 is SGHNT and CDR2 YYREEE (reference sequence). The CDR3 spells CASSLWGRETQYF. In nucleotides, the CDR3 is TGTGCCAGCAGCTTGTGGGGGCGGGAGACCCAGTACTTC.

The genes are TRBV6-1 and TRBJ1-2; D is perhaps TRBD1 (5 bases). Germline CDR1 and CDR2: MNHNS and SASEGT. With 2 bases removed from V and 6 bases from J, the gap between germline ends came to 16 bases. This CDR3 contains 15 residues. CDR3 loop: CASSEFGRVVDGYTF. The CDR3 nucleotides read TGTGCCAGCAGTGAATTCGGCAGGGTTGTAGATGGCTACACCTTC.